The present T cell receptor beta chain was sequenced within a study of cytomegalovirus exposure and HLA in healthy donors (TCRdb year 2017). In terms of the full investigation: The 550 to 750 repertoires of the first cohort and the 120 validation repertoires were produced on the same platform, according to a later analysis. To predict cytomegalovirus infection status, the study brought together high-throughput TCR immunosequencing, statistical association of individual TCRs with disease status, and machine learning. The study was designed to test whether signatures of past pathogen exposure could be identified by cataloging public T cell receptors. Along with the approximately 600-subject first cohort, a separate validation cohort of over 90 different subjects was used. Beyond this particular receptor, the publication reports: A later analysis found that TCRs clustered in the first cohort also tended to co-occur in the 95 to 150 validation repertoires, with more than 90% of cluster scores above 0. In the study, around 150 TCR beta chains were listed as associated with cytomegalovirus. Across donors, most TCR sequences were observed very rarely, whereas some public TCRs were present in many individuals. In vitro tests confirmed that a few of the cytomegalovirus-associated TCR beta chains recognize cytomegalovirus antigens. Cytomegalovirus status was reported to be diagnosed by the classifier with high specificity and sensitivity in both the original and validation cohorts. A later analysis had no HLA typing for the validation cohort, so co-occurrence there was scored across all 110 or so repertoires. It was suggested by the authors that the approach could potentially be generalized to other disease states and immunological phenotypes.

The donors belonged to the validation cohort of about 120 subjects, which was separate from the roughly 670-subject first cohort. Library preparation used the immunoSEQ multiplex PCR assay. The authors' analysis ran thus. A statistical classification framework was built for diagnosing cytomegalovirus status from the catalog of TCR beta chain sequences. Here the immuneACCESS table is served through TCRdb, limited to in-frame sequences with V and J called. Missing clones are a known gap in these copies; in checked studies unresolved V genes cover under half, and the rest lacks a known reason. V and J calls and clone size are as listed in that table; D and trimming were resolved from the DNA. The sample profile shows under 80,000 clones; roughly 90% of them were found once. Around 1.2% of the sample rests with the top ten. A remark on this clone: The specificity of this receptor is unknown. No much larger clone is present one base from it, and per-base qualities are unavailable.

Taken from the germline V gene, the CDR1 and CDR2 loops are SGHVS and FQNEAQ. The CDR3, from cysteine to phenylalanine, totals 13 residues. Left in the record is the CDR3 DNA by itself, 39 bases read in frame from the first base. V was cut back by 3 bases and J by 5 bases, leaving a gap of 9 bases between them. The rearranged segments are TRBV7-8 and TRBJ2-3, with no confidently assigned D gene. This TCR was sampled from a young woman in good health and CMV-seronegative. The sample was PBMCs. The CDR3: CASSFRIRDTQYF. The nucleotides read TGTGCCAGCAGCTTCAGGATTCGAGATACGCAGTATTTT. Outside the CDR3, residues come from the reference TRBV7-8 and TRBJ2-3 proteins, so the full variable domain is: GAGVSQSPRYKVAKRGQDVALRCDPISGHVSLFWYQQALGQGPEFLTYFQNEAQLDKSGLPSDRFFAERPEGSVSTLKIQRTQQEDSAVYLCASSFRIRDTQYFGPGTRLTVL.